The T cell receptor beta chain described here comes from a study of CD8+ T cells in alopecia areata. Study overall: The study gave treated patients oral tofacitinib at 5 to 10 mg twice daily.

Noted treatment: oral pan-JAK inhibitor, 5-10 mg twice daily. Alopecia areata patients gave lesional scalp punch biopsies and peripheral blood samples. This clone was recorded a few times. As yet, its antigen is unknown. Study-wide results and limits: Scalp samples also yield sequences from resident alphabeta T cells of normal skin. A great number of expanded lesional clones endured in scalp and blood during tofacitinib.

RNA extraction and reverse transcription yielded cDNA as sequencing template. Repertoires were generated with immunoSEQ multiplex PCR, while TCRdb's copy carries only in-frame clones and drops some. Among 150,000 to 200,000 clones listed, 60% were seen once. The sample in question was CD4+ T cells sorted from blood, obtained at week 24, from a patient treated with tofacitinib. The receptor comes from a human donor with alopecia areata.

The CDR3 DNA follows: TGTGCCAGCATAATGAACACTGAAGCTTTCTTT. Its protein is CASIMNTEAFF. V usage is TRBV6-5 and J usage is TRBJ1-1; the D is unclear. CDR3 length: 11 residues. V was cut by 7 bases and J by 0 bases, with 3 bases left in between. The germline CDR1 and CDR2 sequences are MNHEY and SVGAGI.